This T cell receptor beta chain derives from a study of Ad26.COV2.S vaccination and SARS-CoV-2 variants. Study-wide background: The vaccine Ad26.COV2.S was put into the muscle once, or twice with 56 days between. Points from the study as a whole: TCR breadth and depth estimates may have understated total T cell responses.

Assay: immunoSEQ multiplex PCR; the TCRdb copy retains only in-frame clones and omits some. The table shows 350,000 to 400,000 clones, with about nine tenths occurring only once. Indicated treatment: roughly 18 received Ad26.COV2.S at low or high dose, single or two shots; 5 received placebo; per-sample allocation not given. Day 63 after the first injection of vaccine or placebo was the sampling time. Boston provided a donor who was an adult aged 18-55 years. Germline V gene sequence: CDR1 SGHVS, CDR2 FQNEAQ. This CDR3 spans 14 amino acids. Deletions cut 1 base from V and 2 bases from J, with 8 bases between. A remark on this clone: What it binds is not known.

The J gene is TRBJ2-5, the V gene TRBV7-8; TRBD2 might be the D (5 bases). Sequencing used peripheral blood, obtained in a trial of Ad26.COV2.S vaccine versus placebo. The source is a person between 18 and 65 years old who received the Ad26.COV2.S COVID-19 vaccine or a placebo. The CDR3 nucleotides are TGTGCCAGCAGCTTAGTTGGGAGACAAGAGACCCAGTACTTC. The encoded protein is CASSLVGRQETQYF. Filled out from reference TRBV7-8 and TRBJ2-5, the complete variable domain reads GAGVSQSPRYKVAKRGQDVALRCDPISGHVSLFWYQQALGQGPEFLTYFQNEAQLDKSGLPSDRFFAERPEGSVSTLKIQRTQQEDSAVYLCASSLVGRQETQYFGPGTRLLVL.